What follows are 25 T cell receptor beta chains derived from one specimen sequenced in a study of cytomegalovirus exposure and HLA in healthy donors. The PCR made use of 60 Vbeta and 13 Jbeta primers. The table came from immunoSEQ multiplex PCR; TCRdb's copy has only in-frame clones and leaves some out. The table lists some 120,000 clones, roughly 80% of them singletons, with 0.95% to 1.5% in the top ten. The sample taken for sequencing was PBMCs. These receptor sequences come from a man aged 45-65 years in good health and CMV-seronegative.

V is TRBV28 and J is TRBJ1-4; TRBD1 is a possible D gene (5 bases). CDR3 length equals 13 residues. Deletions cut 5 bases from V and 6 bases from J, with 10 bases between. Germline CDR1 and CDR2: MDHEN and SYDVKM. The CDR3 here is CASSAGRHEKLFF. CDR3 coding DNA: TGTGCCAGCAGTGCGGGACGCCATGAAAAACTGTTTTTT.

This clone was seen just once. V and J are TRBV7-2 and TRBJ2-6; 11 nucleotides align to TRBD2. After removal of 2 bases from V and 0 bases from J, the junction contained 6 bases not matched to a gene. CDR3 size: 19 residues. Germline CDR1 SGHTA, CDR2 FQGNSA. Here the CDR3 reads CASSLRLAGGLSGANVLTF. The CDR3, as DNA: TGTGCCAGCAGCTTAAGGCTAGCGGGAGGACTCTCTGGGGCCAACGTCCTGACTTTC.

This chain links TRBV10-2 with TRBJ2-5; D remains ambiguous. Looked up from germline, CDR1 is WSHSY and CDR2 is SAAADI. The ends were cut back, 4 bases at V and 7 bases at J, with 10 bases in the middle. This CDR3 comprises 12 residues. The CDR3 DNA reads as TGCGCCAGCAGTGTGTTCCGCGGGACCCAGTACTTC. Translated, it gives CASSVFRGTQYF.

In its sample, this clone was seen once. At one boundary the junction diverges from the germline segment, which might be a read error. The rearrangement joins TRBV7-7 to TRBJ2-1; 7 bases are shared with TRBD1. Germline CDR1 reads SSHAT; CDR2 reads FNYEAQ (reference sequence). CDR3 length equals 14 residues. The CDR3 region has the DNA TGTGCTAGCAGCACCGGGACAGCAAACAATGAGCAGTTCTTC. Translating it yields CASSTGTANNEQFF.

This clone was seen a handful of times. CDR3 protein: CATSLAGVNNEQFF. The CDR3 DNA reads TGTGCCACGTCTCTAGCGGGAGTTAACAATGAGCAGTTCTTC. This chain uses TRBV2 with TRBJ2-1; 10 nucleotides line up with TRBD2. Germline trimming cut 10 bases from V and 5 bases from J; bases unmatched to any gene: 8. The CDR3 is 14 amino acids. From germline, CDR1 is SNHLY and CDR2 FYNNEI.

V usage is TRBV7-2 and J usage is TRBJ2-2; TRBD1 might be the D (6 bases). The CDR3 is 15 residues long. Germline assignment: CDR1 SGHTA and CDR2 FQGNSA. Trimming took off 5 bases at V and 4 bases at J, with 14 bases between the two ends. The CDR3 spells CASSTPGTSTGELFF. For the CDR3, the DNA is TGTGCCAGCAGCACCCCCGGGACAAGCACCGGGGAGCTGTTTTTT.

The chain employs TRBV11-2 and TRBJ1-1, with D possibly being TRBD1 (5 bases). V lost 0 bases and J 4 bases, leaving 9 bases between the germline ends. Germline V CDR1 and CDR2: SGHAT, FQNNGV. The CDR3 is 14 residues long. CDR3 in DNA: TGTGCCAGCAGCTTAGAAGTAAGGGGCACTGAAGCTTTCTTT. It encodes CASSLEVRGTEAFF.

The chain uses TRBV15 and TRBJ1-1; 10 nucleotides match TRBD1. CDR3 length: 16 residues. Unmatched junction bases numbered 11, after V lost 5 bases and J lost 5 bases. Germline-derived CDR1 and CDR2 are LNHNV and YYDKDF (reference sequence). The CDR3 spells CATSPHPGTGVTEAFF. The CDR3 DNA reads TGTGCCACCAGCCCCCACCCCGGGACAGGGGTTACTGAAGCTTTCTTT.

This clone occurred a few times. V gene TRBV27 combines with J gene TRBJ2-5, with 12 bases matching TRBD2. The J call may not be correct, given that the DNA end is closer to TRBJ2-7. The CDR3 has 14 amino acids. Germline V gene lookup returns CDR1 MNHEY and CDR2 SMNVEV (reference sequence). The CDR3 DNA sequence: TGTGCCAGCAGTTCTCTAGCGGGAGGGCTCGAGCAGTACTTC. Translated, it gives CASSSLAGGLEQYF.

As DNA, the CDR3 is TGTGCCAGCGCTCTAACCGGGGGCTACGAGCAGTACTTC. Its protein is CASALTGGYEQYF. This rearrangement joins TRBV19 to TRBJ2-7; D perhaps matches TRBD2 (6 bases). Looked up from germline, CDR1 is LNHDA and CDR2 is SQIVND (reference sequence). The CDR3 is made up of 13 amino acids. V gave up 9 bases and J gave up 3 bases, with 15 bases separating them.

This chain connects TRBV19 to TRBJ2-7, with 7 bases that match TRBD1. V trimming: 6 bases; J trimming: 2 bases; junction bases outside the gene matches: 10. The length of the CDR3 is 15 residues. CDR1 LNHDA and CDR2 SQIVND come from the germline V gene (reference sequence). CDR3 residues: CASSTLGQLAYEQYF. The DNA for the CDR3 is TGTGCCAGTAGCACTCTGGGACAGCTAGCCTACGAGCAGTACTTC.

V is TRBV5-4 and J is TRBJ2-3, with 8 bases lining up with TRBD2. The J segment lost 4 bases and the V segment lost 0 bases, leaving 4 bases of the junction unmatched. CDR1 and CDR2 from the germline V gene are SGHNT and YYREEE (reference sequence). The CDR3 length is 15 residues. CDR3 nucleotide sequence: TGTGCCAGCAGCTTGGAAGCGGGAGTACCAGATACGCAGTATTTT. Encoded protein: CASSLEAGVPDTQYF.

A few counts support this clone. The CDR3 DNA reads TGTGCCAGCAGTGCCGGGACAGAAATGAACACTGAAGCTTTCTTT. It is translated as CASSAGTEMNTEAFF. The chain recombines TRBV6-1 with TRBJ1-1; 7 bases agree with TRBD1. There are 15 residues in the CDR3. J was trimmed by 0 bases and V by 4 bases; bases with no gene match: 5. From germline, CDR1 is MNHNS and CDR2 SASEGT.

This clone showed up just a few times. CDR3 in amino acids: CASSSGQAVNEKLFF. CDR3 bases: TGTGCCAGCAGCTCTGGACAGGCGGTTAATGAAAAACTGTTTTTT. The chain employs TRBV5-8 and TRBJ1-4; 7 bases are shared with TRBD1. This CDR3 is built from 15 residues. V was clipped by 3 bases and J by 4 bases; unmatched bases: 6. CDR1 is SGHTS and CDR2 is YDEGEE in the germline V gene.

The V gene is TRBV6-6, the J gene TRBJ1-5; possible D gene TRBD1, 6 bases. V lost 6 bases and J 7 bases, leaving 16 bases between the germline ends. The CDR3 extends over 14 amino acids. Germline V gene data show CDR1 as MNHNY and CDR2 as SVGAGI (reference sequence). The CDR3 here is CASSLGGAGQPQHF. CDR3 nucleotides: TGTGCCAGCAGCCTAGGGGGGGCGGGCCAGCCCCAGCATTTT.

The chain combines TRBV5-5 with TRBJ1-1; 7 bases map to TRBD1. The CDR3 spans 17 residues. CDR1 is SGHKS and CDR2 is YYEKEE in the germline V gene (reference sequence). Trimming cost V 5 bases and J 2 bases; bases outside gene matches: 15. The DNA of the CDR3 is TGTGCCAGCAGTTTACAGGGGTTGGGGCTCCTAAACACTGAAGCTTTCTTT. It is translated as CASSLQGLGLLNTEAFF. Variable domain in full (rest from reference TRBV5-5 and TRBJ1-1): DAGVTQSPTHLIKTRGQQVTLRCSPISGHKSVSWYQQVLGQGPQFIFQYYEKEERGRGNFPDRFSARQFPNYSSELNVNALLLGDSALYLCASSLQGLGLLNTEAFFGQGTRLTVV.

The rearrangement links TRBV28 to TRBJ2-5, with a possible D match to TRBD2 (5 bases). The V and J ends lost 1 base and 3 bases respectively, with 6 bases between them. Germline V gene sequence: CDR1 MDHEN, CDR2 SYDVKM. This CDR3 contains 13 residues. CDR3: CASSLYGEETQYF. The CDR3 DNA reads TGTGCCAGCAGTTTATACGGGGAAGAGACCCAGTACTTC.

The rearrangement uses TRBV11-3 and TRBJ2-5; TRBD2 might be the D (5 bases). Trimming stripped 2 bases from V and 7 bases from J, with 11 bases between. The length of the CDR3 is 13 residues. Germline V lookup: CDR1 SGHNT, CDR2 YENEEA. Here the CDR3 reads CASSLSGLGTQYF. The CDR3 bases are TGTGCCAGCAGCTTAAGCGGCCTAGGGACCCAGTACTTC.

V is TRBV7-6 and J is TRBJ2-5, with 9 positions matching TRBD2. The CDR3 is 15 amino acids. Germline V gene sequence: CDR1 SGHVS, CDR2 FNYEAQ. Trimming at V came to 1 base and at J to 11 bases, leaving 11 bases not matched to a gene. For the CDR3, the DNA is TGTGCCAGCAGCTTAGTCGGCGGGAGGGCTGGTGAGCAGTACTTC. It is translated as CASSLVGGRAGEQYF.

V gene TRBV28 combines with J gene TRBJ1-4, with 7 bases fitting TRBD1. The CDR3 runs 13 residues. The germline V gene encodes CDR1 MDHEN and CDR2 SYDVKM. V was pared by 10 bases and J by 7 bases, with 9 bases of the junction left unmatched. The CDR3 coding sequence is TGTGCCACCAGGACGCCAGGGGGTGAAAAACTGTTTTTT. Its protein product is CATRTPGGEKLFF.

This chain joins TRBV6-1 and TRBJ1-5, with a weak D call TRBD1 (6 bases). Trimming stripped 0 bases from V and 6 bases from J, with 12 bases between. The CDR3 is 15 residues long. CDR1 and CDR2 from the germline V gene are MNHNS and SASEGT. DNA of the CDR3: TGTGCCAGCAGTGAAGCAACTGGGGGCGTTCAGCCCCAGCATTTT. This sequence encodes CASSEATGGVQPQHF.

The J gene is TRBJ2-5, the V gene TRBV18, with 11 bases matching TRBD1. From germline, CDR1 is KGHSH and CDR2 LQKENI. Losses at the gene ends were 1 base for V and 2 bases for J; bases not matched to a gene: 6. The CDR3 totals 17 residues. DNA for the CDR3: TGTGCCAGCTCACCACGAGGACAGGGGGCTTTACAAGAGACCCAGTACTTC. Protein product: CASSPRGQGALQETQYF. Full variable domain (outside the CDR3, taken from reference TRBV18 and TRBJ2-5): NAGVMQNPRHLVRRRGQEARLRCSPMKGHSHVYWYRQLPEEGLKFMVYLQKENIIDESGMPKERFSAEFPKEGPSILRIQQVVRGDSAAYFCASSPRGQGALQETQYFGPGTRLLVL.

A few counts support this clone. J is TRBJ1-5 and V is TRBV2; D may be TRBD1 (5 bases). The CDR3 covers 14 residues. Germline assignment: CDR1 SNHLY and CDR2 FYNNEI. The germline V and J ends were trimmed by 4 bases and 3 bases, with 10 bases remaining between them. CDR3 loop: CASSGGISNQPQHF. In DNA form, the CDR3 reads TGTGCCAGCAGTGGGGGCATATCCAATCAGCCCCAGCATTTT.

V and J are TRBV18 and TRBJ2-7; 7 nucleotides line up with TRBD1. Looked up from germline, CDR1 is KGHSH and CDR2 is LQKENI. V was pared by 3 bases and J by 5 bases, with 7 bases of the junction left unmatched. This CDR3 contains 14 residues. CDR3 bases: TGTGCCAGCTCACCCGGACAGGTCCAACACGAGCAGTACTTC. Protein sequence: CASSPGQVQHEQYF.

J is TRBJ1-2 and V is TRBV28; no definite D call. The CDR3 is 14 residues long. Trimming pared 1 base from V and 2 bases from J, leaving 8 bases between. The germline V gene encodes CDR1 MDHEN and CDR2 SYDVKM. The CDR3 nucleotides are TGTGCCAGCAGTTTATTGGGCATCAACTATGGCTACACCTTC. Translating gives CASSLLGINYGYTF.